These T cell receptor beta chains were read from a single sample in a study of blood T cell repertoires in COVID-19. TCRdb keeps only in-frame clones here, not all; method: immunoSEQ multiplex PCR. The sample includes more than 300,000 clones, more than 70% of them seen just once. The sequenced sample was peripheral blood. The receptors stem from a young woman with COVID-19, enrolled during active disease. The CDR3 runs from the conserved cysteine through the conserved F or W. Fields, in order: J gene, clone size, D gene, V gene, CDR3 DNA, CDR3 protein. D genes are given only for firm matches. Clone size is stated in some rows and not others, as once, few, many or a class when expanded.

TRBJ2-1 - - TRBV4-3 TGCGCCAGCAGCCAAGCCTATCTTAAACAGGGACAATTTGGCAATGAGCAGTTCTTC CASSQAYLKQGQFGNEQFF
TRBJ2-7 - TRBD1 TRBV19 TGTGCCAGTTCCGGACAGGGGATTGCCTACGAGCAGTACTTC CASSGQGIAYEQYF
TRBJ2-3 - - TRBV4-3 TGCGCCAGCAGCCAAGATGCGGGCAGGCAAGTTTATAGAGACACAGATACGCAGTATTTT CASSQDAGRQVYRDTDTQYF
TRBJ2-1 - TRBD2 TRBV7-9 TGTGCCAGCAGCCTCCTGACTAGCGGGAGTGGTGAGCAGTTCTTC CASSLLTSGSGEQFF
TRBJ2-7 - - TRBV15 TGTGCCACCAGCAGAGATTCCAGGGTTGGAGGGTCCTACGAGCAGTACTTC CATSRDSRVGGSYEQYF
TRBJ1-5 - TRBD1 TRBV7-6 TGTGCCAGCAGCACCGGGACAGGGGGCGATCAGCCCCAGCATTTT CASSTGTGGDQPQHF
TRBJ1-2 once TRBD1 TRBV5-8 TGTGCCAGCAGCCGAGGGGGCGCGGTTGGCTACACCTTC CASSRGGAVGYTF
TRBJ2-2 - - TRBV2 TGTGCCAGCAGTGTTAGGGGTCGATCCGGGGAGCTGTTTTTT CASSVRGRSGELFF
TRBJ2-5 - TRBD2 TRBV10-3 TGTGCCATCAGTGTGGGCGGGAGTGTAGAGACCCAGTACTTC CAISVGGSVETQYF
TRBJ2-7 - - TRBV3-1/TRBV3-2 TGTGCCAGCAGCCAGAGCTCCTACGAGCAGTACTTC CASSQSSYEQYF
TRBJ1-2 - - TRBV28 TGTGCCAGCAGTTTAATACCAGAGGTGCTGTATGGCTACACCTTC CASSLIPEVLYGYTF
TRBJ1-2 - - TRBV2 TGTGCCAGCAGCACTAGGAACTATGGCTACACCTTC CASSTRNYGYTF
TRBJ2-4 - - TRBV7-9 TGTGCCAGCAGCGAGACGACAGGCCTAGCCAAAAACATTCAGTACTTC CASSETTGLAKNIQYF
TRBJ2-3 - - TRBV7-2 TGTGCCAGCAGCCCTCGTAACACAGATACGCAGTATTTT CASSPRNTDTQYF
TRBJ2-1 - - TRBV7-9 TGTGCCAGCAGCTTTCGCCTAGCACCCAATGAGCAGTTCTTC CASSFRLAPNEQFF
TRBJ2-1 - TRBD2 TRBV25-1 TGTGCCAGCAGTGGGGCTAGCGGGTACCTCTCCTACAATGAGCAGTTCTTC CASSGASGYLSYNEQFF
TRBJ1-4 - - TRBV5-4 TGTGCCAGCAGCTTGGAGCAGGGGATAACTAATGAAAAACTGTTTTTT CASSLEQGITNEKLFF
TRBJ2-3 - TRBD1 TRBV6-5 TGTGCCAGCAGTTACGGGACAGGTTTCACAGATACGCAGTATTTT CASSYGTGFTDTQYF
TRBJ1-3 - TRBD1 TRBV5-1 TGCGCCAGCAGCTCCGGACAGGGGGCTAACACCATATATTTT CASSSGQGANTIYF
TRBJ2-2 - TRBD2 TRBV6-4 TGTGCCAGCAGTGACTCTGGACTAGCGGGTACTGGGGAGCTGTTTTTT CASSDSGLAGTGELFF
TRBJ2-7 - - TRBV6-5 TGTGCCAGCAGTTTGGGGGGATACGAGCAGTACTTC CASSLGGYEQYF
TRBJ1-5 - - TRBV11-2 TGTGCCAGCAGCTTAACGGATCAGCCCCAGCATTTT CASSLTDQPQHF
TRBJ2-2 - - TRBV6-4 TGTGCCAGCAGTTCGTACGCGGGCACGAACACCGGGGAGCTGTTTTTT CASSSYAGTNTGELFF
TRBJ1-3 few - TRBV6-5 TGTGCCAGCAGCTATGGGCCGGGAAACACCATATATTTT CASSYGPGNTIYF
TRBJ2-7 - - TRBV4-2 TGTGCCAGCAGCCAAGATCCCGGACTATACGAGCAGTACTTC CASSQDPGLYEQYF
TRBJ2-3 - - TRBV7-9 TGTGCCAGCCGGCGGGACAGCACAGATACGCAGTATTTT CASRRDSTDTQYF
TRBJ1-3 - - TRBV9 TGTGCCAGCAGCGTAGGCCGGAGCTCTGGAAACACCATATATTTT CASSVGRSSGNTIYF
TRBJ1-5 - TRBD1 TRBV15 TGTGCCACCAGCAACCCAGGACAGGGTCGTCGTCAGCCCCAGCATTTT CATSNPGQGRRQPQHF